This T cell receptor (beta chain) was recovered during a study of cytomegalovirus exposure and HLA in healthy donors. Use of 60 Vbeta and 13 Jbeta primers characterized the PCR. Clones were sequenced by immunoSEQ multiplex PCR, and TCRdb holds only the in-frame ones, with some missing. The data show about 85,000 clones, with around 66% seen just once and under 5% held by the top ten. This clonotype was obtained from a man aged 25-45 years in good health and CMV-seronegative. Input material: PBMCs.

CDR3 bases: TGTGCCAGCTCACCGGGGGGACTAGCGGGAGAGGAGACCCAGTACTTC. The encoded protein is CASSPGGLAGEETQYF. The chain combines TRBV18 with TRBJ2-5; 14 bases line up with TRBD2. The germline CDR1 and CDR2 sequences are KGHSH and LQKENI. J lost 5 bases, V lost 3 bases, and 5 bases had no gene match. CDR3 length: 16 residues.